Listed below are T cell receptor beta chains from one sample, sequenced in a study of beta chain features in type 1 diabetes. Profiling relied on immunoSEQ multiplex PCR, and the TCRdb table lists in-frame clones only, not all of them. The repertoire holds around 300,000 clones, with about 8.5% as singletons. Material for sequencing was central memory CD4+ T cells from blood. These receptors all stem from a woman aged 18-29 years in good health. CDR3s include the opening cysteine and the closing phenylalanine or tryptophan. A D gene is named only where the DNA matches it firmly. Where a row states a size, it is once, few, many or the class of an expanded clone; other rows omit it.

v_call: TRBV28; j_call: TRBJ2-2; d_call: TRBD2; clone_size: .; cdr3_aa: CASGLASGGTGELFF; cdr3_nt: TGTGCCAGCGGCCTCGCTAGCGGTGGGACCGGGGAGCTGTTTTTT
v_call: TRBV7-2; j_call: TRBJ2-5; d_call: TRBD2; clone_size: .; cdr3_aa: CASSPTSGQETQYF; cdr3_nt: TGTGCCAGCAGCCCGACTAGCGGACAAGAGACCCAGTACTTC
v_call: TRBV5-4; j_call: TRBJ2-7; d_call: .; clone_size: .; cdr3_aa: CASSLRGANEQYF; cdr3_nt: TGTGCCAGCAGCTTACGGGGGGCCAACGAGCAGTACTTC
v_call: TRBV7-2; j_call: TRBJ2-5; d_call: .; clone_size: .; cdr3_aa: CASSFYSVQETQYF; cdr3_nt: TGTGCCAGCAGCTTTTATTCGGTTCAAGAGACCCAGTACTTC
v_call: TRBV6-5; j_call: TRBJ1-5; d_call: .; clone_size: few; cdr3_aa: CASSQDGYSNQPQHF; cdr3_nt: TGTGCCAGCAGTCAGGACGGATATAGCAATCAGCCCCAGCATTTT
v_call: TRBV27; j_call: TRBJ1-2; d_call: .; clone_size: many; cdr3_aa: CASTRANYGYTF; cdr3_nt: TGTGCCAGCACCAGGGCTAACTATGGCTACACCTTC
v_call: TRBV27; j_call: TRBJ2-3; d_call: TRBD1; clone_size: .; cdr3_aa: CASSYPDRKKQYF; cdr3_nt: TGTGCCAGCAGTTACCCGGACAGGAAGAAGCAGTATTTT
v_call: TRBV7-9; j_call: TRBJ2-1; d_call: TRBD2; clone_size: .; cdr3_aa: CASSFGYTSGVYNEQFF; cdr3_nt: TGTGCCAGCAGCTTTGGCTACACTAGCGGGGTGTACAATGAGCAGTTCTTC
v_call: TRBV14; j_call: TRBJ2-1; d_call: .; clone_size: many; cdr3_aa: CASSQDQLFNEQFF; cdr3_nt: TGTGCCAGCAGCCAAGACCAACTCTTCAATGAGCAGTTCTTC
v_call: TRBV7-3; j_call: TRBJ2-1; d_call: .; clone_size: few; cdr3_aa: CASSFFRGTDNEQFF; cdr3_nt: TGTGCCAGCAGCTTCTTCAGGGGTACCGACAATGAGCAGTTCTTC
v_call: TRBV14; j_call: TRBJ1-2; d_call: .; clone_size: few; cdr3_aa: CASSPPGGRTVGYTF; cdr3_nt: TGTGCCAGCAGCCCCCCGGGGGGGAGGACTGTTGGCTACACCTTC
v_call: TRBV5-4; j_call: TRBJ2-7; d_call: TRBD1; clone_size: .; cdr3_aa: CASSVRDRVHEQYF; cdr3_nt: TGTGCCAGCAGCGTCCGGGACAGGGTCCACGAGCAGTACTTC
v_call: TRBV20-1; j_call: TRBJ2-1; d_call: .; clone_size: few; cdr3_aa: CSAPTRNEQFF; cdr3_nt: TGCAGTGCTCCGACTAGAAATGAGCAGTTCTTC
v_call: TRBV7-2; j_call: TRBJ2-1; d_call: .; clone_size: .; cdr3_aa: CASSRDIVYNEQFF; cdr3_nt: TGTGCCAGCTCCCGGGACATAGTCTACAATGAGCAGTTCTTC
v_call: TRBV19; j_call: TRBJ2-1; d_call: .; clone_size: .; cdr3_aa: CASSTRESSYNEQFF; cdr3_nt: TGTGCCAGTAGTACCAGGGAGAGCTCCTACAATGAGCAGTTCTTC
v_call: TRBV20-1; j_call: TRBJ2-2; d_call: .; clone_size: .; cdr3_aa: CSAMAGGELFF; cdr3_nt: TGCAGTGCTATGGCCGGCGGGGAGCTGTTTTTT
v_call: TRBV6-6; j_call: TRBJ2-4; d_call: .; clone_size: few; cdr3_aa: CASSRTGGNIQYF; cdr3_nt: TGTGCCAGCAGTCGGACGGGTGGCAACATTCAGTACTTC
v_call: TRBV6-5; j_call: TRBJ2-7; d_call: TRBD1; clone_size: few; cdr3_aa: CASSRTGSAYEQYF; cdr3_nt: TGTGCCAGCAGCAGGACAGGGTCGGCGTACGAGCAGTACTTC
v_call: TRBV7-3; j_call: TRBJ2-3; d_call: .; clone_size: .; cdr3_aa: CASSPGPPGSTDTQYF; cdr3_nt: TGTGCCAGCAGCCCTGGGCCGCCGGGGAGCACAGATACGCAGTATTTT
v_call: TRBV19; j_call: TRBJ1-2; d_call: .; clone_size: few; cdr3_aa: CASRTEPYGYTF; cdr3_nt: TGTGCCAGTAGGACAGAGCCCTATGGCTACACCTTC
v_call: TRBV9; j_call: TRBJ2-7; d_call: .; clone_size: .; cdr3_aa: CASSVVPDSYEQYF; cdr3_nt: TGTGCCAGCAGCGTAGTCCCGGATTCCTACGAGCAGTACTTC
v_call: TRBV5-4; j_call: TRBJ2-1; d_call: .; clone_size: .; cdr3_aa: CASRIGMGFYNEQFF; cdr3_nt: TGTGCCAGCAGAATCGGCATGGGGTTCTACAATGAGCAGTTCTTC
v_call: TRBV6-5; j_call: TRBJ2-3; d_call: .; clone_size: few; cdr3_aa: CARPGAGVTDTQYF; cdr3_nt: TGTGCCCGTCCTGGGGCAGGGGTGACAGATACGCAGTATTTT
v_call: TRBV6-6; j_call: TRBJ1-3; d_call: .; clone_size: few; cdr3_aa: CASWGAGYSGNTIYF; cdr3_nt: TGTGCCAGCTGGGGTGCGGGATACTCTGGAAACACCATATATTTT
v_call: TRBV7-9; j_call: TRBJ1-3; d_call: .; clone_size: few; cdr3_aa: CASSLSQGQFSGNTIYF; cdr3_nt: TGTGCCAGCAGCTTGAGCCAGGGGCAATTCTCTGGAAACACCATATATTTT
v_call: TRBV4-1; j_call: TRBJ1-6; d_call: TRBD1; clone_size: few; cdr3_aa: CASRYRDRANSPLHF; cdr3_nt: TGCGCCAGCAGGTACCGGGACAGGGCCAATTCACCCCTCCACTTT
v_call: TRBV15; j_call: TRBJ2-1; d_call: TRBD2; clone_size: .; cdr3_aa: CATSRDREGYYNEQFF; cdr3_nt: TGTGCCACCAGCAGAGATCGGGAGGGTTACTACAATGAGCAGTTCTTC
v_call: TRBV11-2; j_call: TRBJ2-5; d_call: TRBD2; clone_size: .; cdr3_aa: CASSLRLFSGSLKLETQYF; cdr3_nt: TGTGCCAGCAGCTTAAGGCTCTTCAGCGGGAGTTTGAAATTGGAGACCCAGTACTTC
v_call: TRBV28; j_call: TRBJ2-3; d_call: TRBD2; clone_size: .; cdr3_aa: CASSLGGTSSTDTQYF; cdr3_nt: TGTGCCAGCAGTTTGGGGGGGACCTCTAGCACAGATACGCAGTATTTT